The clone carrying this T cell receptor beta chain has a single count. The CDR3 is made up of 14 amino acids. Germline V gene lookup returns CDR1 LNHNV and CDR2 YYDKDF (reference sequence). V shed 0 bases and J shed 7 bases, with 10 bases lying between them. The sample originates from a study of blood T cell repertoires in COVID-19. Study-wide context: COVID-19 samples from acute and convalescent phases originated in the United States, Italy and Spain. Nucleic acid was either cDNA or gDNA, and it came from T cells, B-cell-depleted T cells, or PBMCs.

In the authors' methods: Counts of nucleated cells, estimated from reference gene primer amplification, were obtained. Here immunoSEQ multiplex PCR was the method, and the copy in TCRdb shows in-frame clones only, minus some. The V and J calls and clone size were taken over from that table, and D and trimming were inferred from the DNA. The profile shows about 190,000 clones, about 90% of them singletons. The chain links TRBV15 to TRBJ1-5; D uncertain. The sample was peripheral blood. The sequence derives from a man over 45 with acute or convalescent COVID-19. The CDR3 reads CATSRDRLRQPQHF. The CDR3 DNA reads TGTGCCACCAGCAGAGACAGACTTAGGCAGCCCCAGCATTTT.